The clone carrying this T cell receptor (beta chain) was recorded once. This entry comes from a study of T cell changes during pregnancy in multiple sclerosis. Clones were read by immunoSEQ multiplex PCR, and TCRdb kept only the in-frame ones, dropping some. The data hold more than 55,000 clones, with roughly 90% observed a single time. CDR3 length equals 13 residues. Trimming cost V 8 bases and J 8 bases; bases outside gene matches: 9. Germline loops: CDR1 MDHEN, CDR2 SYDVKM. The source of this sequence is a female donor with multiple sclerosis, enrolled in a pregnancy study. Material: peripheral blood, obtained after pregnancy. The chain has TRBV28 and TRBJ2-7; 10 nucleotides line up with TRBD2. This CDR3 reads CASGGSGGAKQYF. The CDR3 DNA reads as TGTGCCAGCGGCGGCAGCGGGGGGGCTAAGCAGTACTTC.